This TCR beta chain is from a study of response to subunit inactivated influenza vaccine. The CDR3 length is 15 residues. The germline gives CDR1 SGHRS, CDR2 YFSETQ. Trimming at V came to 1 base and at J to 7 bases, leaving 3 bases not matched to a gene. TCRdb independently ran MiXCR on the RT-PCR reads; one entry per CDR3 protein. Here the sample spans just under 550,000 distinct CDR3 sequences, roughly 23% being singletons. Study-wide results and limits: Authors suggested few new T cells are recruited by each seasonal influenza vaccination.

Of note for this clonotype: Its antigen is currently unknown.

Separately, the same data were catalogued under a study of T cells expressing NK-cell markers. That paper adds: For TCR beta, cDNA was produced by 5'RACE template switching with UMIs. One of eight sequenced donors was HCMV-seronegative; the other seven were seropositive. In a group of several donors, dominant NKG2C+ clonotypes represented roughly 1.0-7.0% of CD8+ T cells.

Sample: CD4+ T cells sorted from PBMCs, taken 11 to 12 days after vaccination. J is TRBJ2-1 and V is TRBV5-1; 12 bases match TRBD2. The receptor was derived from a man aged 45-65 years who received an inactivated influenza vaccine. The CDR3 DNA follows: TGCGCCAGCAGCTTGCTGACTAGCGGGAGTAATGAGCAGTTCTTC. It translates to CASSLLTSGSNEQFF.